This TCR beta chain appears in the sequencing data of a study of shared clonotypes between healthy human individuals. In the study overall: Researchers drew samples from two women and a few men aged 18 to 49. Each donor's CD4 naive and CD4 memory cells filled three plates apiece, CD8 naive two, and CD8 memory one.

General observations from the study: Represented diversity, genetic and exposure-history alike, was limited by few donors.

Profiled with immunoSEQ multiplex PCR; TCRdb holds only in-frame clones, not every one. The sample contains millions of clones, approximately 93% of which appear only once. V was cut by 4 bases and J by 4 bases, with 19 bases left in between. CDR1 is MGHRA and CDR2 is YSYEKL in the germline V gene. The CDR3 is 16 amino acids. About this clone itself: Its antigen is unidentified.

A split of CD4+ cells into CD45RA+ naive and CD45RA-negative memory subsets was performed. V gene TRBV4-1 combines with J gene TRBJ1-2; perhaps TRBD1 as D (5 bases). Material for sequencing was naive CD4+ T cells from PBMCs. Subset indicated: CD45RA+ positively selected. The TCR originated in a man aged 18 to 30 in good health. Some clones in this sample may be carry-over from other donors' samples. In nucleotides, the CDR3 is TGCGCCAGCAGCCCTAGGACGGTGGCTGGGGGCTATGGCTACACCTTC. The encoded protein is CASSPRTVAGGYGYTF.